This T cell receptor beta chain was sequenced during a study of cytomegalovirus exposure and HLA in healthy donors. Study details: Samples from HLA-typed donors yielded about 85 million unique TCRs in an early data release.

PCR amplification relied on 60 Vbeta primers (plus 13 Jbeta primers). Some clones are missing from TCRdb's copy, which holds only in-frame ones; the method was immunoSEQ multiplex PCR. The table lists around 250,000 clones, around 80% of them singletons. Germline CDR1 and CDR2: MNHNS and SASEGT. The CDR3 runs to 15 residues. V lost 8 bases to trimming and J lost 2 bases, with 17 bases between them. Sample: PBMCs. The receptor was derived from a woman aged 60-70 years in good health and CMV-seropositive. V usage is TRBV6-1 and J usage is TRBJ2-3; D is possibly TRBD2 (6 bases). CDR3 sequence: CASARPRDFTDTQYF. As DNA, the CDR3 is TGTGCCAGCGCGAGACCAAGGGACTTCACAGATACGCAGTATTTT.